This T cell receptor beta chain originates from a study of cytomegalovirus exposure and HLA in healthy donors. To note about this clone: Its antigen is as yet unknown.

Whole-study findings and limits: The majority of CMV-associated TCR beta chains were reported as apparently HLA-restricted in a later analysis.

In the PCR, 60 Vbeta and 13 Jbeta primers were used. The method was immunoSEQ multiplex PCR; TCRdb's version includes in-frame clones alone and lacks a portion of them. Counted here are 70,000 or so clones, around 80% occurring once; the ten biggest clones make up roughly 2%. Sequenced sample: PBMCs. The clonotype was recovered from a man aged 18 to 30 in good health and CMV-seronegative.

The CDR3: CARSCDRGVAGNTIYF. The CDR3 DNA reads as TGTGCCAGAAGCTGCGACAGGGGGGTAGCTGGAAACACCATATATTTT. The rearrangement joins TRBV5-3 to TRBJ1-3, with 9 nucleotides matching TRBD1. TRBV5-3 is placed among ORFs of uncertain function. The V segment lost 3 bases and the J segment 2 bases; nucleotides outside the gene matches: 6. The CDR3 spans 16 residues.